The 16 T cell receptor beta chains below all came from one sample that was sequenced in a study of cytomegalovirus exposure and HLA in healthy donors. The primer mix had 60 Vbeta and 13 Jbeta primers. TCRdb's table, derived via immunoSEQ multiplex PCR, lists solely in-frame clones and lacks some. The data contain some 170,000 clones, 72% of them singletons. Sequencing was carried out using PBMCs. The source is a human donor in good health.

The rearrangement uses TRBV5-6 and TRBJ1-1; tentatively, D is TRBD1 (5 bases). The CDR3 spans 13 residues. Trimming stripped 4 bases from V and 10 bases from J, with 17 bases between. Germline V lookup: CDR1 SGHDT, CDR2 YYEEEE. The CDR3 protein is CASSRWGGRGAFF. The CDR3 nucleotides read TGTGCCAGCAGCCGGTGGGGGGGGAGGGGAGCTTTCTTT.

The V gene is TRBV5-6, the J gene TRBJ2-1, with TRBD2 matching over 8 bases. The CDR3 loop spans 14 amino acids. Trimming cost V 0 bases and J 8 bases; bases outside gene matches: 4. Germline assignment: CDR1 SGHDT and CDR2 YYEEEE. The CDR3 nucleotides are TGTGCCAGCAGCTTGGGCGGGGGGCGATATGAGCAGTTCTTC. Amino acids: CASSLGGGRYEQFF.

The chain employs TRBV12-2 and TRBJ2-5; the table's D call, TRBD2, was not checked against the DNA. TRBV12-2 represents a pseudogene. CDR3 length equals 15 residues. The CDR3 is CASRQPGGLGGTQYF. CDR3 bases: TGTGCAAGTCGTCAACCCGGGGGGTTGGGTGGGACCCAGTACTTC.

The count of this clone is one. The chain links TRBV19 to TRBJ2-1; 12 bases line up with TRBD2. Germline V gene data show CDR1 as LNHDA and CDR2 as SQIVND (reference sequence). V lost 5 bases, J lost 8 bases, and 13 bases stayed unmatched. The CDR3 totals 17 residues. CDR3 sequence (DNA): TGTGCCAGTAGTCTTGGACGAGGACTAGCGGGGTCCCATGAGCAGTTCTTC. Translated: CASSLGRGLAGSHEQFF.

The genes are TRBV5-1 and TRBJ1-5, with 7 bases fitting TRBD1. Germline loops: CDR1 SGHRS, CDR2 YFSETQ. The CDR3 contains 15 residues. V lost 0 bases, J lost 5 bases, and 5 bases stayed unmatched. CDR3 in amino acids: CASSLGGQVDQPQHF. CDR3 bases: TGCGCCAGCAGCTTGGGAGGACAGGTGGATCAGCCCCAGCATTTT.

CDR3 sequence: CASSSTDNEQFF. For the CDR3, the DNA is TGCGCCAGCAGCTCGACAGACAATGAGCAGTTCTTC. The rearrangement links TRBV5-1 to TRBJ2-1; tentative D call: TRBD1 (5 bases). V was trimmed by 3 bases and J by 5 bases, leaving 6 bases between them. The CDR3 covers 12 residues. CDR1 and CDR2 (germline): SGHRS, YFSETQ.

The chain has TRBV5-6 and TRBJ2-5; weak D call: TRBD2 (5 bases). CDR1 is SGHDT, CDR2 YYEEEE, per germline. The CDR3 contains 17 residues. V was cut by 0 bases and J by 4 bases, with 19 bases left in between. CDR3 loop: CASSLVLSGDGRETQYF. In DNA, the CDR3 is TGTGCCAGCAGCTTGGTTCTCTCCGGGGATGGCCGAGAGACCCAGTACTTC.

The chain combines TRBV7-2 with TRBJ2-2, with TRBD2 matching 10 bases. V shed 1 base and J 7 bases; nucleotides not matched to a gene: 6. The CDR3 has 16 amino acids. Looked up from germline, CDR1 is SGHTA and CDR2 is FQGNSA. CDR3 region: CASSLELAGLDGELFF. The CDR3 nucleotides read TGTGCCAGCAGCTTAGAACTAGCGGGGTTGGACGGGGAGCTGTTTTTT.

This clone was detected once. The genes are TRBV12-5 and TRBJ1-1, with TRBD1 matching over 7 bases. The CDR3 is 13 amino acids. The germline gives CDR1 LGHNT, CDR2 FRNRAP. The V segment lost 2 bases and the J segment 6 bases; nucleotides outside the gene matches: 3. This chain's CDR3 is CASGLTDRSEAFF. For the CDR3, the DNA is TGTGCTAGTGGTTTGACGGACAGGTCTGAAGCTTTCTTT. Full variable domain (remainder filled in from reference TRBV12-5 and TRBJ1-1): DARVTQTPRHKVTEMGQEVTMRCQPILGHNTVFWYRQTMMQGLELLAYFRNRAPLDDSGMPKDRFSAEMPDATLATLKIQPSEPRDSAVYFCASGLTDRSEAFFGQGTRLTVV.

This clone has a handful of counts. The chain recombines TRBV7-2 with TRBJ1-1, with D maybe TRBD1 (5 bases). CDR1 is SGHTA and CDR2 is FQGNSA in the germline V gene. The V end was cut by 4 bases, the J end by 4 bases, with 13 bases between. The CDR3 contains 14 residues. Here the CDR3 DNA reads TGTGCCAGCAGCTCAGGTGGGGGGACCACTGAAGCTTTCTTT. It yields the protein CASSSGGGTTEAFF.

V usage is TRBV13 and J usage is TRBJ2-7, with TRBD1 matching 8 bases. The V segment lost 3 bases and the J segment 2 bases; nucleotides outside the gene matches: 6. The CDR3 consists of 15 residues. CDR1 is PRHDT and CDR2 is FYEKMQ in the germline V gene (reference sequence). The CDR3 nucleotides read TGTGCCAGCAGCTTTGGACAGGGTAGCCCCTACGAGCAGTACTTC. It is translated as CASSFGQGSPYEQYF.

Here the CDR3 DNA reads TGCGCCAGCACGGGACAGGTGAACACTGAAGCTTTCTTT. Translation: CASTGQVNTEAFF. The chain has TRBV5-1 and TRBJ1-1; 8 nucleotides align to TRBD1. Germline V gene sequence: CDR1 SGHRS, CDR2 YFSETQ. The V and J ends lost 6 bases and 0 bases, in that order; junction bases with no gene match: 1. CDR3 size: 13 residues.

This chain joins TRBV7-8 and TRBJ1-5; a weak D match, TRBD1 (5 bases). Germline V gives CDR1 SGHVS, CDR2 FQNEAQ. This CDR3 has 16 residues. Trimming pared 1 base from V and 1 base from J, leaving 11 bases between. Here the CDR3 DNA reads TGTGCCAGCAGCTTAGGCGGCAGGGCGAGCAATCAGCCCCAGCATTTT. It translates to CASSLGGRASNQPQHF.

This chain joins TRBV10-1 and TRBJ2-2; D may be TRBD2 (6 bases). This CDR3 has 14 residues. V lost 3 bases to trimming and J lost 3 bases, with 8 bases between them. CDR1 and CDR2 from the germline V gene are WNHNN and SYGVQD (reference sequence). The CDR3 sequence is CASSDPGDTGELFF. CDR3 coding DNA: TGCGCCAGCAGTGACCCGGGAGACACCGGGGAGCTGTTTTTT.

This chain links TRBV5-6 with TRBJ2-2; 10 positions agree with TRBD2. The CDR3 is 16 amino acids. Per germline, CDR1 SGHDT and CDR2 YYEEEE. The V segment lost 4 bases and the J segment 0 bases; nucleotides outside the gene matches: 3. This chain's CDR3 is CASSATSGANTGELFF. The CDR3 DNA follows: TGTGCCAGCAGCGCCACTAGCGGGGCGAACACCGGGGAGCTGTTTTTT.

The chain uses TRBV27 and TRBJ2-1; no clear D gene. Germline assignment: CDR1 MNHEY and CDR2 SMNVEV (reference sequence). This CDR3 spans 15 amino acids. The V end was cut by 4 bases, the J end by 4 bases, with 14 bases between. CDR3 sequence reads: CASSSALRQYNEQFF. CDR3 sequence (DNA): TGTGCCAGCAGTTCCGCCTTACGTCAGTACAATGAGCAGTTCTTC.